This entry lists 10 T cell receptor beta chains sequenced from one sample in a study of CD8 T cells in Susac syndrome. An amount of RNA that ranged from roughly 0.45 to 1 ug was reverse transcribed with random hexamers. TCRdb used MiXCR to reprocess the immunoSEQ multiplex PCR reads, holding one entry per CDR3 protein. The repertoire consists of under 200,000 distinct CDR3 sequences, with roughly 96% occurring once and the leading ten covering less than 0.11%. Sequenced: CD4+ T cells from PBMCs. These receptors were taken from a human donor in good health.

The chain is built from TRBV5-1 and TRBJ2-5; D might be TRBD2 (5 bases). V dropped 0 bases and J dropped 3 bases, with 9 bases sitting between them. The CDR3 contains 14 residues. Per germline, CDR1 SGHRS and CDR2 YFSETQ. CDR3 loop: CASSLAAAEETQYF. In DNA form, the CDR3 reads TGCGCCAGCAGCTTGGCCGCAGCGGAAGAGACCCAGTACTTC.

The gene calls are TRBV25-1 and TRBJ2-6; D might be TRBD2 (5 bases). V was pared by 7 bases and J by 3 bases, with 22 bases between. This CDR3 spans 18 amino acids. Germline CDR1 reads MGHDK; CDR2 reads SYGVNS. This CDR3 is CASTPFGGTFFGANVLTF. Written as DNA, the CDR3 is TGTGCCAGCACCCCGTTTGGAGGTACCTTCTTTGGGGCCAACGTCCTGACTTTC.

The CDR3 coding sequence is TGCAGCGTCGGGCCCCACCGGGACAGGGACTGCAATCAGCCCCAGCATTTT. It specifies CSVGPHRDRDCNQPQHF. The V call is TRBV29-1, the J call TRBJ1-5, with 9 bases aligning to TRBD1. The trim removed 6 bases at V and 2 bases at J, leaving 14 bases unmatched. This CDR3 comprises 17 residues. Per the germline V gene, CDR1 is SQVTM and CDR2 is ANQGSEA.

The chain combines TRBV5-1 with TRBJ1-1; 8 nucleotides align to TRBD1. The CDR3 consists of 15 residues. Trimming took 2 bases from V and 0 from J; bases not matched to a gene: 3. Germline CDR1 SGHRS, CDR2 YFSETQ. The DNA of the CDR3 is TGCGCCAGCAGCTTCACAGGGGGGATGAACACTGAAGCTTTCTTT. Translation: CASSFTGGMNTEAFF.

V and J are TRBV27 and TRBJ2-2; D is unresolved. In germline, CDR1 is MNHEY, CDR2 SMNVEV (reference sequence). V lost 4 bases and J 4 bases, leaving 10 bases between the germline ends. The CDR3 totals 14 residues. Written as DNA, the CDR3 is TGTGCCAGCAGTTGGGTCAGATTCACCGGGGAGCTGTTTTTT. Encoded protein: CASSWVRFTGELFF.

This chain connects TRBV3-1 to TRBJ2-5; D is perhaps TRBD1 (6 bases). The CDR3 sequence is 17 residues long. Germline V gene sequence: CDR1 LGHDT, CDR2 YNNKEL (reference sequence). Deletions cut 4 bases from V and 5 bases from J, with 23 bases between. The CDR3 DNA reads TGTGCCAGCAGCCCAAACCGGCCAGGGGTGGGGTTGGAGACCCAGTACTTC. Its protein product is CASSPNRPGVGLETQYF.

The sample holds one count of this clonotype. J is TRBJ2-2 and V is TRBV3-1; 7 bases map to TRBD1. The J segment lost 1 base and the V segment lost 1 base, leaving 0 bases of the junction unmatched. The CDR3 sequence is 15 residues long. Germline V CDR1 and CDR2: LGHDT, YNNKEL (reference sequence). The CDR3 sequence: CASSQGQGNTGELFF. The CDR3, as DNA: TGTGCCAGCAGCCAAGGACAGGGGAACACCGGGGAGCTGTTTTTT.

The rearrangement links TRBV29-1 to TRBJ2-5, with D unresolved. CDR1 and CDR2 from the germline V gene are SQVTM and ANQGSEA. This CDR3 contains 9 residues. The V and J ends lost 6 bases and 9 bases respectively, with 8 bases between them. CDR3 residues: CSVMAAQYF. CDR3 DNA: TGCAGCGTCATGGCGGCCCAGTACTTC.

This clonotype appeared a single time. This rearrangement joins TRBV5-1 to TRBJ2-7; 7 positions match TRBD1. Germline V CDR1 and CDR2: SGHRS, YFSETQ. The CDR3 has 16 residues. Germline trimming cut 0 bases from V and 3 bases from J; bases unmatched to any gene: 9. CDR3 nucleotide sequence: TGCGCCAGCAGCTTGGCCCCGACAGGGACCGACTACGAGCAGTACTTC. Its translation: CASSLAPTGTDYEQYF.

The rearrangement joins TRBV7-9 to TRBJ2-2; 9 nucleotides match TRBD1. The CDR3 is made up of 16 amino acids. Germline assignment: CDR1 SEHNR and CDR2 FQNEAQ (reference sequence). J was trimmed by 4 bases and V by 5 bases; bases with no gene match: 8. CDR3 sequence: CASSPRTGAVTGELFF. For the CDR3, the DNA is TGTGCCAGCAGCCCACGGACAGGGGCGGTCACCGGGGAGCTGTTTTTT.